The 3 T cell receptor beta chains reported below all come from one sample, sequenced in a study of OX40 agonist ivuxolimab in advanced cancers. Clones were sequenced by immunoSEQ multiplex PCR, and TCRdb holds only the in-frame ones, with some missing. The data contain over 95,000 clones, 85% to 90% of them seen just once; the ten biggest clones take up less than 1%. Sequenced material: CD4+ or CD8+ T cells sorted from blood, taken in a trial of the OX40 agonist ivuxolimab. These receptors originate from an adult with an advanced solid tumor such as melanoma, head and neck, liver or kidney cancer.

This chain joins TRBV10-2 and TRBJ2-7; no clear D. The germline V gene encodes CDR1 WSHSY and CDR2 SAAADI. V lost 4 bases and J 1 base, leaving 14 bases between the germline ends. The CDR3 extends over 15 amino acids. The CDR3: CASSVVALESYEQYF. CDR3 nucleotides: TGCGCCAGCAGTGTTGTGGCACTTGAATCCTACGAGCAGTACTTC.

The chain uses TRBV30 and TRBJ2-2; D might be TRBD1 (7 bases). V lost 3 bases and J 3 bases, leaving 11 bases between the germline ends. Germline-derived CDR1 and CDR2 are GTSNPN and SVGIG (reference sequence). The CDR3 covers 14 residues. Written as DNA, the CDR3 is TGTGCCTGGAGCGCGGGACAGTACACCGGGGAGCTGTTTTTT. This gives the protein CAWSAGQYTGELFF.

This clone showed up just once. The V gene is TRBV11-2, the J gene TRBJ2-3; 11 bases fit TRBD2. After removal of 2 bases from V and 6 bases from J, the junction contained 7 bases not matched to a gene. The CDR3 has 16 amino acids. Per germline, CDR1 SGHAT and CDR2 FQNNGV. The CDR3 sequence: CASSLISGGATDTQYF. The DNA of the CDR3 is TGTGCCAGCAGCTTAATTAGCGGGGGGGCCACCGATACGCAGTATTTT.